This record covers a single T cell receptor (beta chain). The antigen it recognizes is unknown. The data were obtained in a study of cytomegalovirus exposure and HLA in healthy donors (dated by TCRdb to the late 2010s). In the study overall: According to an earlier analysis of 550 to 700 of the donors, roughly 180 million T cells yielded some 120 million unique TCR beta sequences and around 280 Gb of sequence data. A later genetic analysis used genome-wide SNP genotypes for about 65% of the roughly 700 donors, treating that subset as a discovery cohort. High-throughput TCR immunosequencing, statistical association of individual TCRs with disease status, and machine learning were combined to predict cytomegalovirus infection status. The number of typed donors differed by locus: about 620-630 for A, B, C, DRB1 and DQB1; 500 to 550 for DQA1; 606 for DPA1; and around 450 for DPB1. Alongside the repertoire data, information on donor age, sex, ethnicity and CMV serostatus was compiled. All discovery cohort repertoires had been generated using a single sequencing platform. On average, about 200,000 unique TCR beta nucleotide sequences were sequenced per donor among about 400 genotyped donors of the cohort, with approximately 18% of those sequences being non-productive. In an earlier analysis of 550 to 700 of the donors, high-throughput TCR beta sequencing was used to judge whether each TCR beta V gene segment behaved as functional or pseudogenic. An early release covering approximately 600 HLA-typed donors comprised roughly 300 gigabases of sequencing data and 65 million to 100 million unique TCR sequences. The study used immunosequencing to profile the T cell repertoires of approximately 640 subjects and linked those repertoires to cytomegalovirus serostatus. In the later analysis, no new phenotypic data were used to find candidate immune exposures; instead, reliance was placed on TCR beta sequences and their occurrence across donors. The study aimed to test whether cataloging public T cell receptors could reveal signatures of past pathogen exposure. Along with the roughly 700-subject first cohort, a separate validation cohort of about 110 different subjects was used. Four or five DR-DQ haplotypes were treated as single units for association and clustering because of strong linkage in the cohort. A later analysis re-analyzed previously published TCR beta repertoires from roughly 600 donors and added high-resolution HLA genotyping to study TCR occurrence patterns. Of the 350 to 450 genotyped donors, 81% fell in the genetic ancestry cluster associated with self-reported Caucasian donors. Class I and class II HLA loci were covered by the typing at four-digit resolution. Overall results and qualifications from the work: A few of the identified cytomegalovirus-associated TCR beta chains were confirmed in vitro to be specific for cytomegalovirus antigens. The study listed 150 to 200 TCR beta chains as associated with cytomegalovirus. A further reported finding was that TCR beta sequences accurately predicted the HLA-A and HLA-B alleles for most subjects in the first cohort. An association between a missense DCLRE1C variant and V-gene and J-gene trimming of TCR beta chains was found in a later genetic analysis and replicated in an independent cohort. Most TCR sequences were seen in very few donors, while some public TCRs were found in many individuals. Strong co-occurrence of HLA alleles, especially DR and DQ, made assigning TCR associations to individual alleles difficult. In a later analysis, most CMV-associated TCR beta chains were found to appear HLA-restricted, with HLA associations seemingly driven largely by CMV exposure. In a later analysis, over 15,000 TCR beta sequences were associated with specific HLA alleles at a false discovery rate of 0.05. Because counts were too low, approximately 15 rarely observed V segments, including chromosome 9 orphons, were excluded from the earlier analysis of 500 to 700 of the donors. The classifier was reported to diagnose cytomegalovirus status with high specificity and sensitivity in both the original and validation cohorts. Roughly uniform sequencing depth across donors was assumed in presence/absence analyses, although this assumption may not hold. This cohort had only TCR beta chains sequenced, and the lack of alpha or paired-chain data limited which features could be detected. A later analysis reported that several top co-occurrence clusters appeared linked to parvovirus B19, influenza, CMV and Epstein-Barr virus. According to the authors, the approach could potentially be generalized to other disease states and immunological phenotypes. The sequencing pipeline was judged likely to have produced a cluster of highly shared sequence variants as a technical artifact. In a later analysis, TCR association rates were found to vary across HLA loci, with the most associated TCRs seen for DRB1 alleles and the fewest for HLA-C alleles. In an earlier analysis of some 640 of the donors, most TCR beta V segments were observed in productive rearrangements about 90% or about 30% of the time, broadly matching IMGT annotations. A later genetic analysis reported fewer N-insertions in productive TCRs among donors in an Asian-associated ancestry cluster than the roughly 640-donor mean. CMV serostatus was the only immune exposure information available for the cohort. Linkage disequilibrium might explain the correlated functional status among segregating V segments, but an unknown experimental factor could not be ruled out. Because HLA typing was unavailable for some donors at each locus, only the typed subset was used in association tests. Compared with equally common non-associated chains, HLA-associated TCR beta chains in a later analysis were more clonally expanded and had lower generation probabilities.

The library was generated by the immunoSEQ multiplex PCR assay. For the multiplex PCR, a mixture combining 60 forward primers for TCR Vbeta segments and 13 reverse primers for TCR Jbeta segments was used. A multiplex PCR assay on genomic DNA amplified the CDR3 region of rearranged TCR beta genes. On the Illumina HiSeq System, the amplified TCR beta libraries were sequenced as 87-base-pair reads. In the source study's methods: Across the 666 repertoires, a later analysis counted 78 million or so unique TCR beta chains, about 10 million of which were shared by at least two donors. Raw reads were error-corrected and collapsed into unique sequences by a nearest-neighbor algorithm in which closely related sequences were merged to remove PCR and sequencing errors. CDR3 sequences were aligned to IMGT reference sequences to assign V, D and J gene segments. Each retained sequence needed at least a six-nucleotide match to both a V gene segment and a J gene segment. A rearrangement was called productive if the CDR3 had no stop codons and remained in frame with V and J, and every other rearrangement was called non-productive. CDR3 was defined according to IMGT convention as the region running from the second conserved V-encoded cysteine to the conserved J-encoded phenylalanine. The earlier analysis of roughly 590 of the donors excluded sequences that lacked an unambiguous match to a single V gene segment. An earlier analysis of about 590 of the donors classified V segments as functional when productive rearrangements were above 56.7% and as segregating when the standard deviation between donors was above 5%. To diagnose cytomegalovirus status from the catalog of TCR beta chain sequences, a statistical classification framework was built. In a later analysis, TCR nucleotide sequences were compared against IMGT/GENE-DB human TR gene sequences so that V and J genes could be assigned. The TCRdist pipeline was used in a later analysis to assign CDR3 sequences and most-parsimonious VDJ recombination scenarios. In a later analysis, every TCR beta chain was defined by the combination of its CDR3 amino acid sequence and its V-gene family, and reads without a unique V-gene family were dropped. In a later analysis, around 600 highly shared, low-generation-probability nucleotide sequences were removed to address suspected cross-contamination and a sequencing artifact. In a later analysis, a clonal expansion index was calculated for each public chain from normalized within-repertoire ranks of inferred template counts. A later analysis computed generation probabilities with a VDJ recombination model fitted to out-of-frame rearrangements, and checked the results against IGoR. In a later analysis, hypergeometric tests were used to score TCR-TCR, TCR-HLA and TCR-CMV co-occurrence, with a repertoire-size bias correction applied to TCR pairs. In a later analysis, false discovery rates were estimated by permuting HLA or CMV assignments 20 times. A later analysis grouped co-occurring TCRs with DBSCAN, adding TCRdist sequence similarity when clustering within HLA-allele-positive subsets. Repertoires with fewer than 30,000 or more than 120,000 public chains were left out of co-occurrence clustering, as were five repertoires with anomalous nucleotide sharing. The table was pulled from immuneACCESS by TCRdb, which kept in-frame rearrangements only. Such tables lose some clones; where checked, under half of the loss comes from unresolved V genes, and the rest has no known cause. V, J and clone size reflect that table, while D and trimming were determined from the DNA. This sample's table has entries for some 75,000 clones. The top ten hold 4% to 6% of the sample.

The cohort consisted of 650 to 850 healthy bone marrow donors. Cohort members were all nominally healthy when sampled, although unrecorded immune exposures were likely present. The donor tested CMV seronegative and was one of the 352 seronegative cohort members. Each donor provided a peripheral blood sample, and peripheral blood mononuclear cells were used for TCR beta sequencing. The Qiagen DNeasy Blood Extraction Kit was used to extract genomic DNA from the blood cell samples. The TCR sequence derives from a man between 40 and 49 years old in good health and CMV-seronegative. The sequenced sample consisted of PBMCs.

CDR3 protein: CASSVWHGDRGSYEQYF. In nucleotides, the sequence is TGTGCCAGCAGCGTTTGGCACGGGGACAGGGGGTCCTACGAGCAGTACTTC. The chain is assembled from TRBV9 and TRBJ2-7, and 11 junction bases match TRBD1. V loses 2 bases at its end and J loses 1 base; junction bases beyond the gene matches: 8. From the germline V gene, CDR1 is SGDLS and CDR2 is YYNGEE. Including the terminal cysteine and phenylalanine, the CDR3 comprises 17 residues. This entry keeps only the CDR3 DNA: 51 bases, framed from base 1.